This TCR beta chain originates from a study of T-cell reconstitution after alpha-beta-depleted transplantation in children. This clonotype has just a few counts. TCRbeta library preparation incorporated unique molecular identifiers. TCRdb processed the PCR reads anew with MiXCR; each CDR3 protein has one entry. The table shows about 870,000 distinct CDR3 sequences, with roughly 16% occurring only once. Looked up from germline, CDR1 is MNHEY and CDR2 is SMNVEV (reference sequence). The V gene lost 1 base and the J gene lost 4 bases, with 10 bases spanning the gap. The CDR3 runs to 15 residues. This receptor was identified in a male patient between 10 and 17 years old who had a stem cell transplant for acute lymphoblastic leukemia, so the T cells may come from the graft donor. The chain employs TRBV27 and TRBJ2-2, with D uncertain. The sequencing used PBMCs, mostly from graft donor cells, collected 360 days after TCRalphabeta/CD19-depleted stem cell transplant. CDR3 coding DNA: TGTGCCAGCAGTTTATGGATACCCTCCACCGGGGAGCTGTTTTTT. Translating gives CASSLWIPSTGELFF.